This paragraph reports one T cell receptor beta chain. Its antigen remains undetermined. Base qualities are not recorded, but no much larger clone differs from it by a single base. Collaborating institutions collected whole blood in K2EDTA tubes following their own protocols. For TCRbeta analysis, collaborators shipped samples as frozen whole blood, isolated PBMCs, or DNA extracted from either of those sample types. At the junction V is shortened by 2 bases and J by 5 bases, with 9 bases in between. The germline V gene encodes CDR1 SEHNR and CDR2 FQNEAQ (reference sequence). The CDR3 numbers 14 residues from cysteine through phenylalanine. The CDR3 DNA has 42 bases and is translated from base 1. The immunoSEQ Assay, a bias-controlled multiplex PCR, was used to amplify TCRbeta CDR3 regions from genomic DNA. The authors' analysis ran thus. The number of nucleated cells in each sample was estimated by amplification of reference gene primers within the assay. To quantify the absolute abundance of each unique TCRbeta CDR3 rearrangement, sequence reads were collapsed and filtered. Productive Simpson clonality was computed per sample as the square root of Simpson's diversity index over productive rearrangements. TCRdb retrieved this table from immuneACCESS and kept in-frame rearrangements only. Not all clones are present; in checked studies, unresolved V genes account for under half, and no reason is known for the remainder. The DNA was the basis for D and trimming; V, J and clone size are from that table. This sample has about 60,000 clones in its table, and around 80% of those were observed once. About 3.4% of the sample rests with the top ten.

This entry is derived from a study of blood T cell repertoires in COVID-19 (TCRdb year 2020). Looking at the study overall: Samples from collaborators originated in the United States, Italy and Spain and spanned both the acute and convalescent phases of COVID-19. The prospective study material was composed of cDNA or gDNA derived from T cells, B-cell-depleted T cells, or PBMCs. The dataset comprised deeply sampled blood TCRbeta repertoires from subjects exposed to, actively infected with, or recovered from COVID-19. The repertoires were made available in a free public database intended to serve as a resource for research on the immune response to SARS-CoV-2. The samples were drawn from two sources: the first 160 participants of the ongoing ImmuneRACE study, and fewer than 1,500 subjects contributed by 6 global collaborators. Sample metadata almost always included a de-identified subject ID, COVID-19 status, age in years and sex. Where available, HLA class I and class II types were taken from metadata supplied by the sample provider and were not determined by assay-based typing.

The full study reports these points: The amount of clinical and demographic metadata varied by source and participant and was provided uncurated.

The specimen was peripheral blood. The rearranged chain carries TRBV7-9 and TRBJ1-4; a tentative D call is TRBD1 (6 bases match). The receptor's source is a man between 60 and 75 years old with acute or convalescent COVID-19. CDR3 region: CASSLSQGNEKLFF. The DNA reads as follows: TGTGCCAGCAGCTTAAGCCAGGGGAATGAAAAACTGTTTTTT.